The next 4 T cell receptor beta chains were all read from a single sample in a study of CD8+CD57+ T cells in acquired aplastic anemia. TCR beta VDJ and CDR3 profiles were obtained from a genomic DNA template. TCRdb called the reads again in MiXCR, with one record for every CDR3 protein. Of around 290,000 distinct CDR3 sequences in the sample, roughly 59% were seen once. For sequencing, patients were chosen who had shown expansion of CD8+CD57+ cells by flow cytometry. Sample: sorted CD4+, CD8+, or CD8+CD57+ T cells (not recorded which) from PBMCs. The receptors stem from a human donor with aplastic anemia.

This chain links TRBV10-3 with TRBJ2-2; D unclear. The CDR3 runs to 12 residues. Per the germline V gene, CDR1 is ENHRY and CDR2 is SYGVKD. Trimming took 4 bases from V and 8 from J, leaving 8 bases between them. CDR3 coding DNA: TGTGCCATCAGTGTACCAGGTGGGGAGCTGTTTTTT. The encoded protein is CAISVPGGELFF.

Points on this clonotype: Relative to the germline gene, one junction end is altered; a read error may explain this. The CDR3 nucleotides read TGTGCCAGCAACTTAGGTGAGGGCCCAACCCTCGAGCAGTACTTC. Translation: CASNLGEGPTLEQYF. V and J are TRBV7-6 and TRBJ2-7, with D possibly being TRBD2 (5 bases). Germline-derived CDR1 and CDR2 are SGHVS and FNYEAQ. The CDR3 loop spans 15 amino acids.

This clonotype was observed a single time. V and J are TRBV9 and TRBJ2-3; TRBD1 agrees at 8 bases. This CDR3 is built from 16 residues. Germline V gene data show CDR1 as SGDLS and CDR2 as YYNGEE. J lost 0 bases, V lost 3 bases, and 6 bases had no gene match. The CDR3 reads CASSGGQGHSTDTQYF. DNA for the CDR3: TGTGCCAGCAGCGGCGGACAGGGACACAGCACAGATACGCAGTATTTT.

V is TRBV20-1 and J is TRBJ1-2; D unclear. Looked up from germline, CDR1 is DFQATT and CDR2 is SNEGSKA (reference sequence). This CDR3 spans 12 amino acids. Deletions cut 0 bases from V and 2 bases from J, with 4 bases between. DNA for the CDR3: TGCAGTGCTAGAGATCCAAACTATGGCTACACCTTC. Its protein is CSARDPNYGYTF.